One sample yielded the 32 T cell receptor beta chains listed below, sequenced in a study of T-cell reconstitution after alpha-beta-depleted transplantation in children. Construction of the TCRbeta library involved unique molecular identifiers. TCRdb re-analysed the PCR reads in MiXCR, keeping a single row per CDR3 protein. The data hold under 300,000 distinct CDR3 sequences, with roughly 10% observed a single time. Sequencing was performed on peripheral blood, taken 180 days after TCRalphabeta/CD19-depleted stem cell transplant. These receptors were collected from a male patient aged 2 to 9 who had a stem cell transplant for chronic granulomatous disease, so the T cells may come from the graft donor.

The chain is built from TRBV19 and TRBJ2-2; D remains unclear. The CDR3 covers 14 residues. Germline V gene lookup returns CDR1 LNHDA and CDR2 SQIVND (reference sequence). V was clipped by 5 bases and J by 7 bases, with 14 bases between them. The CDR3 nucleotides are TGTGCCAGTAGTCCCCTTTTTACTTTCGGGGAGCTGTTTTTT. Its translation: CASSPLFTFGELFF. The full variable domain, with the rest looked up from reference TRBV19 and TRBJ2-2, is DGGITQSPKYLFRKEGQNVTLSCEQNLNHDAMYWYRQDPGQGLRLIYYSQIVNDFQKGDIAEGYSVSREKKESFPLTVTSAQKNPTAFYLCASSPLFTFGELFFGEGSRLTVL.

This clonotype came up many times. The junction and the germline gene differ at one end; a read error may be behind it. This chain joins TRBV7-8 and TRBJ2-5, with D possibly TRBD2 on 5 matching bases. Germline assignment: CDR1 SGHVS and CDR2 FQNEAQ. The CDR3 has 13 amino acids. The CDR3 protein is CASSLALGSPQYF. CDR3 sequence (DNA): TGTGCCAGCAGCCTAGCTCTAGGATCGCCCCAGTACTTC.

This clonotype was counted many times. The chain carries TRBV7-9 and TRBJ1-1; D is unresolved. This CDR3 region has 12 residues. V lost 5 bases to trimming and J lost 6 bases, with 10 bases between them. Germline values: CDR1 SEHNR, CDR2 FQNEAQ (reference sequence). CDR3 bases: TGTGCCAGCAGCCGAGGATTCTCTGAAGCTTTCTTT. Translating gives CASSRGFSEAFF.

Ten or more counts support this clonotype. V gene TRBV5-1 combines with J gene TRBJ2-7; D may be TRBD1 (6 bases). Germline CDR1 is SGHRS and CDR2 is YFSETQ. The V end lost 1 base, the J end lost 4 bases, and 12 bases lay between the germline ends. The CDR3 extends over 14 amino acids. As DNA, the CDR3 is TGCGCCAGCAGCTTGAGCCCAACAGGGTACGAGCAGTACTTC. Its translation: CASSLSPTGYEQYF. Together with reference TRBV5-1 and TRBJ2-7, the CDR3 gives the full variable domain: KAGVTQTPRYLIKTRGQQVTLSCSPISGHRSVSWYQQTPGQGLQFLFEYFSETQRNKGNFPGRFSGRQFSNSRSEMNVSTLELGDSALYLCASSLSPTGYEQYFGPGTRLTVT.

Only a few counts were recorded for this clonotype. CDR3 sequence (DNA): TGTGCCAGCAGCCAAGGGACTAGCGGGCCCACCGGGGAGCTGTTTTTT. As protein: CASSQGTSGPTGELFF. The chain uses TRBV13 and TRBJ2-2, with 12 bases aligning to TRBD2. The CDR3 spans 16 residues. Looked up from germline, CDR1 is PRHDT and CDR2 is FYEKMQ (reference sequence). Losses at the gene ends were 5 bases for V and 4 bases for J; bases not matched to a gene: 5.

This clonotype came up many times. The chain carries TRBV12-3 or TRBV12-4 and TRBJ1-2, with D perhaps matching TRBD1 (5 bases). The CDR3 runs to 12 residues. The V gene lost 7 bases and the J gene lost 8 bases, with 14 bases spanning the gap. The CDR3 loop is CASTPGGGGYTF. For the CDR3, the DNA is TGTGCCAGCACCCCTGGGGGAGGAGGCTACACCTTC.

This clonotype was seen many times. Sequence at one end of the junction differs from germline and may be a read error. The J gene is TRBJ2-5, the V gene TRBV7-7, with 14 nucleotides matching TRBD2. The CDR3 length is 16 residues. Germline V gene sequence: CDR1 SSHAT, CDR2 FNYEAQ (reference sequence). CDR3 nucleotide sequence: TGTGCTAGCAGCCCGGGACTAGCGGGAGATCGGGAGACCCAGTACTTC. It is translated as CASSPGLAGDRETQYF.

This clonotype has only a few counts. The rearrangement joins TRBV19 to TRBJ1-1, with D possibly being TRBD1 (6 bases). With 5 bases removed from V and 5 bases from J, the gap between germline ends came to 15 bases. This CDR3 is 14 amino acids long. The germline CDR1 and CDR2 sequences are LNHDA and SQIVND (reference sequence). The CDR3 sequence: CASSESGVRTEAFF. CDR3 sequence (DNA): TGTGCCAGTAGTGAATCAGGGGTTAGGACTGAAGCTTTCTTT.

This clonotype was picked up many times. This chain uses TRBV12-3 or TRBV12-4 with TRBJ2-3; D is perhaps TRBD2 (5 bases). V dropped 2 bases and J dropped 2 bases, with 14 bases sitting between them. CDR3 length equals 16 residues. The DNA for the CDR3 is TGTGCCAGCAGTTTACCTAGCACCCCTTTCACAGATACGCAGTATTTT. It codes for CASSLPSTPFTDTQYF.

This clonotype appeared many times. The genes are TRBV7-9 and TRBJ2-1; D is uncertain. V lost 4 bases, J lost 6 bases, and 7 bases lay in between. The germline V gene encodes CDR1 SEHNR and CDR2 FQNEAQ (reference sequence). The CDR3 consists of 12 residues. The chain's CDR3 is CASSYPGNEQFF. The CDR3 bases are TGTGCCAGCAGCTACCCGGGCAATGAGCAGTTCTTC. Combining the CDR3 with reference TRBV7-9 and TRBJ2-1 gives the whole variable domain DTGVSQNPRHKITKRGQNVTFRCDPISEHNRLYWYRQTLGQGPEFLTYFQNEAQLEKSRLLSDRFSAERPKGSFSTLEIQRTEQGDSAMYLCASSYPGNEQFFGPGTRLTVL.

This clonotype occurred once. The chain combines TRBV7-9 with TRBJ2-1; a possible D gene is TRBD1 (6 bases). This CDR3 region has 16 residues. The V end was cut by 5 bases, the J end by 6 bases, with 20 bases between. Germline loops: CDR1 SEHNR, CDR2 FQNEAQ (reference sequence). In DNA, the CDR3 is TGTGCCAGCAGCCCAACAGGGCCCCCCCCCTTCAATGAGCAGTTCTTC. Translated, it gives CASSPTGPPPFNEQFF. The variable domain in full, completed from reference TRBV7-9 and TRBJ2-1, reads DTGVSQNPRHKITKRGQNVTFRCDPISEHNRLYWYRQTLGQGPEFLTYFQNEAQLEKSRLLSDRFSAERPKGSFSTLEIQRTEQGDSAMYLCASSPTGPPPFNEQFFGPGTRLTVL.

There are many counts of this clonotype. The chain has TRBV10-3 and TRBJ1-2, with D maybe TRBD1 (5 bases). The CDR3 is made up of 13 amino acids. Trimming took 8 bases from V and 2 from J, leaving 12 bases between them. The V gene's germline CDR1 is ENHRY and CDR2 SYGVKD. The chain's CDR3 is CAISAGGNYGYTF. Written as DNA, the CDR3 is TGTGCCATCTCGGCGGGGGGGAACTATGGCTACACCTTC.

A few counts support this clonotype. V and J are TRBV5-4 and TRBJ2-2; D is unclear. This CDR3 is 12 amino acids long. Germline values: CDR1 SGHNT, CDR2 YYREEE (reference sequence). V was shortened by 0 bases and J by 7 bases, with 4 bases between the two germline ends. The CDR3 loop reads CASSLAFGELFF. CDR3 nucleotides: TGTGCCAGCAGCTTGGCTTTCGGGGAGCTGTTTTTT.

There are many counts of this clonotype. The rearrangement links TRBV4-3 to TRBJ1-2; D unclear. Germline-derived CDR1 and CDR2 are LGHNA and YSLEER. Trimming took off 0 bases at V and 5 bases at J, with 10 bases between the two ends. The CDR3 length is 14 residues. The DNA of the CDR3 is TGCGCCAGCAGCCAAGAGACGGCCTTATATGGCTACACCTTC. Its translation: CASSQETALYGYTF.

This clonotype occurred many times. CDR3 residues: CAITAEGGDGYTF. The CDR3 DNA reads TGTGCCATCACCGCGGAGGGAGGGGATGGCTACACCTTC. The chain combines TRBV10-3 with TRBJ1-2, with D tentatively TRBD1 (5 bases). Per the germline V gene, CDR1 is ENHRY and CDR2 is SYGVKD. V gave up 7 bases and J gave up 6 bases, with 15 bases separating them. The CDR3 covers 13 residues.

The rearrangement joins TRBV5-6 to TRBJ2-1, with 7 bases aligning to TRBD1. The germline CDR1 and CDR2 sequences are SGHDT and YYEEEE. The CDR3 is 14 residues long. V shed 0 bases and J 7 bases; nucleotides not matched to a gene: 4. DNA of the CDR3: TGTGCCAGCAGCTTGGAGGGGGCGTTAAATGAGCAGTTCTTC. This translates into CASSLEGALNEQFF.

This clonotype was picked up many times. The J gene is TRBJ1-5, the V gene TRBV28; D gene unclear. The germline gives CDR1 MDHEN, CDR2 SYDVKM. Trimming removed 6 bases at V and 1 base at J, with 16 bases between. The CDR3 is 16 amino acids. Written as DNA, the CDR3 is TGTGCCAGCAGCCACGGCCGAGGGTTGAGCAATCAGCCCCAGCATTTT. Amino acids: CASSHGRGLSNQPQHF. Full variable domain (outside the CDR3, taken from reference TRBV28 and TRBJ1-5): DVKVTQSSRYLVKRTGEKVFLECVQDMDHENMFWYRQDPGLGLRLIYFSYDVKMKEKGDIPEGYSVSREKKERFSLILESASTNQTSMYLCASSHGRGLSNQPQHFGDGTRLSIL.

This clonotype has a handful of counts. The V call is TRBV30, the J call TRBJ2-7; either TRBD1 or TRBD2 may supply D (6 bases each). CDR3 length: 13 amino acids. CDR1 is GTSNPN and CDR2 is SVGIG in the germline V gene (reference sequence). Between the trimmed V and J ends, which lost 4 bases and 2 bases, there was a span of 12 bases. CDR3 sequence (DNA): TGTGCCTGGACGCGGGACACCCCCTACGAGCAGTACTTC. It is translated as CAWTRDTPYEQYF.

This clonotype was found many times. The chain has TRBV12-3 or TRBV12-4 and TRBJ2-3; D gene unclear. The V end lost 6 bases, the J end lost 0 bases, and 7 bases lay between the germline ends. CDR3 size: 13 residues. CDR3 DNA: TGTGCCAGCAGCACAAAAAGCACAGATACGCAGTATTTT. It specifies CASSTKSTDTQYF.

This clonotype was counted many times. The chain employs TRBV29-1 and TRBJ1-4, with D possibly matching TRBD1 (6 bases). CDR1 and CDR2 from the germline V gene are SQVTM and ANQGSEA. The V and J ends lost 5 bases and 4 bases respectively, with 11 bases between them. There are 13 residues in the CDR3. In DNA form, the CDR3 reads TGCAGCGTTCGCAGGGGTAGTAATGAAAAACTGTTTTTT. It codes for CSVRRGSNEKLFF.

Many counts were recorded for this clonotype. The chain has TRBV20-1 and TRBJ2-7, with 7 bases fitting TRBD2. CDR1 is DFQATT, CDR2 SNEGSKA, per germline (reference sequence). Trimming cost V 5 bases and J 0 bases; bases outside gene matches: 7. The CDR3 is made up of 14 amino acids. For the CDR3, the DNA is TGCAGTGCTGCCGGGACTACGAGCTCCTACGAGCAGTACTTC. It encodes CSAAGTTSSYEQYF.

This clonotype was recorded many times. The chain combines TRBV5-1 with TRBJ1-6; 7 bases are a match to TRBD1. The trim removed 6 bases at V and 4 bases at J, leaving 7 bases unmatched. The CDR3 has 15 residues. CDR1 and CDR2 (germline): SGHRS, YFSETQ. This chain's CDR3 is CASKLQGSYNSPLHF. The CDR3, as DNA: TGCGCCAGCAAACTACAGGGGTCTTATAATTCACCCCTCCACTTT.

Worth noting for this clonotype: Its ends do not fully match the called genes, so a read error is possible. This chain links TRBV12-3 or TRBV12-4 with TRBJ2-2, with D possibly being TRBD2 (5 bases). This CDR3 contains 15 residues. Here the CDR3 DNA reads TGTGCCAGCAGTTTCGATGAAGGTAGCACCGGGGAGCTGTTTTTC. Protein: CASSFDEGSTGELFF.

This clonotype was seen many times. The rearrangement joins TRBV11-1 to TRBJ2-4; 16 bases map to TRBD2. V trimming: 4 bases; J trimming: 2 bases; junction bases outside the gene matches: 8. Per the germline V gene, CDR1 is SGHAT and CDR2 is FQDESV (reference sequence). CDR3 length: 19 residues. CDR3 DNA sequence: TGTGCCAGCAGCTCGGGACTAGCGGGGGGGCCTGGGACCAAAAACATTCAGTACTTC. Translating it yields CASSSGLAGGPGTKNIQYF.

This clonotype was seen at least ten times. The chain is built from TRBV5-1 and TRBJ1-3; D gene unclear. The germline V gene has CDR1 SGHRS and CDR2 YFSETQ. The CDR3 consists of 15 residues. Trimming cost V 4 bases and J 0 bases, with 11 bases left between them. Here the CDR3 reads CASSPDVHSGNTIYF. The CDR3 coding sequence is TGCGCCAGCAGCCCGGACGTCCACTCTGGAAACACCATATATTTT.

This clonotype came up many times. The rearrangement joins TRBV7-9 to TRBJ2-1; 11 positions agree with TRBD2. CDR1 is SEHNR and CDR2 is FQNEAQ in the germline V gene (reference sequence). After removal of 2 bases from V and 7 bases from J, the junction contained 13 bases not matched to a gene. The CDR3 is made up of 18 amino acids. CDR3 sequence (DNA): TGTGCCAGCAGCTTACTTGTCGGCGTAGCGGGAGGGCTGAATGAGCAGTTCTTC. This translates into CASSLLVGVAGGLNEQFF.

The sample holds many counts of this clonotype. The gene calls are TRBV28 and TRBJ1-1; weak D call: TRBD1 (5 bases). CDR3 length: 13 residues. Germline V gene sequence: CDR1 MDHEN, CDR2 SYDVKM. Trimming pared 3 bases from V and 5 bases from J, leaving 10 bases between. The CDR3 DNA reads TGTGCCAGCAGTTTGACAGAAGGGACTGAAGCTTTCTTT. Translated, it gives CASSLTEGTEAFF.

This clonotype has ten or more counts. CDR3 loop: CSARVAGGYEQYF. The CDR3 coding sequence is TGCAGTGCTAGAGTTGCGGGAGGTTACGAGCAGTACTTC. The chain is built from TRBV20-1 and TRBJ2-7, with 8 bases that match TRBD2. Trimming cost V 1 base and J 4 bases; bases outside gene matches: 3. The CDR3 spans 13 residues. Germline V gives CDR1 DFQATT, CDR2 SNEGSKA (reference sequence).

About this clonotype itself: Being one base from a much bigger clone, this may be a read error. CDR3: CASSPTTSTGLHEQHF. The CDR3 nucleotides are TGCGCCAGCAGTCCCACCACCTCGACAGGGCTCCACGAGCAGCACTTC. J is TRBJ2-7 and V is TRBV5-1, with TRBD1 matching 7 bases. Germline CDR1 reads SGHRS; CDR2 reads YFSETQ. This CDR3 is built from 16 residues.

This clonotype came up many times. V and J are TRBV7-2 and TRBJ2-4; either TRBD1 or TRBD2 may fit D (6 bases each). CDR3 size: 11 residues. Per the germline V gene, CDR1 is SGHTA and CDR2 is FQGNSA. V was cut by 1 base and J by 13 bases, with 8 bases left in between. The CDR3 loop reads CASSLVGGQYF. DNA for the CDR3: TGTGCCAGCAGCTTAGTCGGGGGCCAGTACTTC.

There are many counts of this clonotype. The chain employs TRBV30 and TRBJ2-3; TRBD2 is a possible D gene (5 bases). Trimming took 0 bases from V and 6 from J, leaving 16 bases between them. The CDR3 has 15 residues. Germline loops: CDR1 GTSNPN, CDR2 SVGIG (reference sequence). The CDR3: CAWSVLDSSGDTQYF. CDR3 DNA sequence: TGTGCCTGGAGTGTATTGGACTCCAGTGGGGATACGCAGTATTTT.

A word on this clonotype: A much more abundant neighbour one base away suggests this may be a read error. V and J are TRBV24-1 and TRBJ2-7; D uncertain. V was shortened by 3 bases and J by 8 bases, with 13 bases between the two germline ends. CDR1 KGHDR and CDR2 SFDVKD come from the germline V gene. The CDR3 has 13 residues. CDR3 sequence (DNA): TGTGCCACCAGTGATCCAACGGGTCATCAGCAGTACTTC. The encoded protein is CATSDPTGHQQYF.